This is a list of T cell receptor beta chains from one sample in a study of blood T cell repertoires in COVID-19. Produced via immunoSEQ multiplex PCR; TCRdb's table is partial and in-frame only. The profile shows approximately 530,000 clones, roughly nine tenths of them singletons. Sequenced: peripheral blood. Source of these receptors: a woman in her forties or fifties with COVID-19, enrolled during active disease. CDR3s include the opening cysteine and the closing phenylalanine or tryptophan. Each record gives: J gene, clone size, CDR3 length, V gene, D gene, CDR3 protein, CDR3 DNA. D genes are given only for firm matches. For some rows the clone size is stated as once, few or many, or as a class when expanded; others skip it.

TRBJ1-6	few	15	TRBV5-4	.	CASSYDRLYNSPLHF	TGTGCCAGCAGCTACGACAGACTCTATAATTCACCCCTCCACTTT
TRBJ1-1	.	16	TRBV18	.	CASSPFRGRRNTEAFF	TGTGCCAGCTCACCCTTCCGCGGGCGGCGGAACACTGAAGCTTTCTTT
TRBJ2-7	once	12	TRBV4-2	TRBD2	CASGGFSYEQYF	TGTGCCTCGGGGGGGTTCAGCTACGAGCAGTACTTC
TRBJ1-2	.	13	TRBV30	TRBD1	CAWSVRGQVSYTF	TGTGCCTGGAGTGTTAGGGGACAGGTATCCTACACCTTC
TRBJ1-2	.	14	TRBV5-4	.	CASSLRGIYYGYTF	TGTGCCAGCAGCTTGCGGGGGATTTACTATGGCTACACCTTC
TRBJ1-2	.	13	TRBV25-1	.	CASSESGAYGYTF	TGTGCCAGCAGTGAATCAGGGGCCTATGGCTACACCTTC
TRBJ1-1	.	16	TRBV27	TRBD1	CASSRSIGQADTEAFF	TGTGCCAGCAGTCGGTCCATAGGACAGGCTGACACTGAAGCTTTCTTT
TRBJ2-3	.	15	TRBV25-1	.	CASSDRLVGRYTQYF	TGTGCCAGCAGTGATAGACTAGTAGGCCGGTATACGCAGTATTTT
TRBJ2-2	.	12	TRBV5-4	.	CASSLLSGELFF	TGTGCCAGCAGCCTTTTGTCCGGGGAGCTGTTTTTT
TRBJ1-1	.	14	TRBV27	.	CASSPQWGGAWAFF	TGTGCCAGCAGTCCCCAGTGGGGGGGGGCATGGGCTTTCTTT
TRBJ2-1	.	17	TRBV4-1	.	CASSHSLVIPSSNEQFF	TGCGCCAGCAGCCACTCCCTTGTTATCCCTAGTAGCAATGAGCAGTTCTTC